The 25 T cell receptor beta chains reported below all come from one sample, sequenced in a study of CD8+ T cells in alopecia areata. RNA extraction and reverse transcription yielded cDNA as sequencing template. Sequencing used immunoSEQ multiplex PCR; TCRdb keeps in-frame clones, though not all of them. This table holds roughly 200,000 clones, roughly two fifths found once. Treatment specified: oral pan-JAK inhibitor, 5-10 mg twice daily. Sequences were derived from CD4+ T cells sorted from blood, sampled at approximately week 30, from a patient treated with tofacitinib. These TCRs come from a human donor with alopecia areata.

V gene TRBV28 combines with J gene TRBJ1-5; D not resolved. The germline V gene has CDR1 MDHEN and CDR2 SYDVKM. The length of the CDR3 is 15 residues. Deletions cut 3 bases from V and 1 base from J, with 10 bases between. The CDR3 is CASSLRSGSNQPQHF. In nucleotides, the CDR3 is TGTGCCAGCAGTTTGAGGAGTGGAAGCAATCAGCCCCAGCATTTT.

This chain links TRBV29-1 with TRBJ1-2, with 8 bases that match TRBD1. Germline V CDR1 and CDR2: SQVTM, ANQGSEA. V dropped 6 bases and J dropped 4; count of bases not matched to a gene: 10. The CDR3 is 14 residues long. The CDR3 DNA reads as TGCAGCGTGGGCCTTACGGACAGGGCCTATGGCTACACCTTC. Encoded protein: CSVGLTDRAYGYTF.

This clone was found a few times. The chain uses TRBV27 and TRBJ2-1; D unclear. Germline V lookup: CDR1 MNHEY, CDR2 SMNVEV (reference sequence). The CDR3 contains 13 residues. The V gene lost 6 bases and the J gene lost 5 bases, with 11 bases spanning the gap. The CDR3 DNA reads TGTGCCAGCAGGCCGGGTTTACACAATGAGCAGTTCTTC. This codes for CASRPGLHNEQFF.

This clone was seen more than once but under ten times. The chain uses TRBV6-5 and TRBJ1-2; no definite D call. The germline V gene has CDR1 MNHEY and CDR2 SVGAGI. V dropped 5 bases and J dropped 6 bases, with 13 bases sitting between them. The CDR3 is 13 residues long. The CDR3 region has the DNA TGTGCCAGCAGTGCCCAATATTGGAATGGCTACACCTTC. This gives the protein CASSAQYWNGYTF.

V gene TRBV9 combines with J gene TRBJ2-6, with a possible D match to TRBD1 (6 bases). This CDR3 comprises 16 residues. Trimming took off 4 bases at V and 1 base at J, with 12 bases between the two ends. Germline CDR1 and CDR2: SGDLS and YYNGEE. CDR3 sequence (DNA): TGTGCCAGCAGCCAGAACAGGGTTTCTGGGGCCAACGTCCTGACTTTC. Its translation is CASSQNRVSGANVLTF.

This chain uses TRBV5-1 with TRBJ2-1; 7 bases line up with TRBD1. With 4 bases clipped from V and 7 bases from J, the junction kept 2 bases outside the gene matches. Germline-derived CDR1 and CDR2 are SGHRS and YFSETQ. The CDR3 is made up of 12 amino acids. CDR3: CASSRQGNEQFF. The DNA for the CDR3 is TGCGCCAGCAGCCGACAGGGTAATGAGCAGTTCTTC. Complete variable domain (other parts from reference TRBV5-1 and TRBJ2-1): KAGVTQTPRYLIKTRGQQVTLSCSPISGHRSVSWYQQTPGQGLQFLFEYFSETQRNKGNFPGRFSGRQFSNSRSEMNVSTLELGDSALYLCASSRQGNEQFFGPGTRLTVL.

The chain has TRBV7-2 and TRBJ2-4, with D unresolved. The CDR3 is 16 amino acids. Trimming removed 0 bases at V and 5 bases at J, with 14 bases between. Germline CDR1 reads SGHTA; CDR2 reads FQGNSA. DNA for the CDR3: TGTGCCAGCAGCTTAGCTGCTTCTACCGCACAAAACATTCAGTACTTC. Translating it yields CASSLAASTAQNIQYF.

In DNA form, the CDR3 reads TGTGCCAGCAGCTTAGCACGAAGGAGGGAGCTGTTTTTT. Protein: CASSLARRRELFF. The rearrangement links TRBV7-2 to TRBJ2-2; D remains unclear. CDR3 size: 13 residues. Trimming took off 0 bases at V and 9 bases at J, with 8 bases between the two ends. Looked up from germline, CDR1 is SGHTA and CDR2 is FQGNSA.

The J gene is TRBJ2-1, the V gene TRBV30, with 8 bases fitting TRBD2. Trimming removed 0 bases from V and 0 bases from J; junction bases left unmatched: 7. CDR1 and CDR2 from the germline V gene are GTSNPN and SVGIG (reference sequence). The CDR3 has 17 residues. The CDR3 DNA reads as TGTGCCTGGAGTGTAGGGAGCGGGAGTTTCTCCTACAATGAGCAGTTCTTC. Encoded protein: CAWSVGSGSFSYNEQFF.

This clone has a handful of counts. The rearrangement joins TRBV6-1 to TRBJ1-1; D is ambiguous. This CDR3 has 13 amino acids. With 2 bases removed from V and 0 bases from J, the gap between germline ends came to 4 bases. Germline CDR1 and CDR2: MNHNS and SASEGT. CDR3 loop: CASSERVNTEAFF. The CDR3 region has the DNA TGTGCCAGCAGTGAACGAGTGAACACTGAAGCTTTCTTT.

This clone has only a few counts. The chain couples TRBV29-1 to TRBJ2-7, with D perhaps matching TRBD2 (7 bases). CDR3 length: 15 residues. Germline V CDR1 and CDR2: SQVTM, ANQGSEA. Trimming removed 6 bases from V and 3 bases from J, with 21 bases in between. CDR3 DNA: TGCAGCGTCGTCCCAGGGGCGGGGGTCCGCTACGAGCAGTACTTC. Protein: CSVVPGAGVRYEQYF.

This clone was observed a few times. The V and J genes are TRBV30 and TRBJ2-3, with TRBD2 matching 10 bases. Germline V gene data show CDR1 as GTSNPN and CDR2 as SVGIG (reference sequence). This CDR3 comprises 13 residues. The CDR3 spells CAGLAELTDTQYF. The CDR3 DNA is TGTGCTGGACTAGCGGAACTCACAGATACGCAGTATTTT.

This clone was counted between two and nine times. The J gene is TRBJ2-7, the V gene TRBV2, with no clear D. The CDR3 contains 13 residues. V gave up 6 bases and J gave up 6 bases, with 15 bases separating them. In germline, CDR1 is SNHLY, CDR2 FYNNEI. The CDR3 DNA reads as TGTGCCAGCAGGGCTATAAAGAGTACCGAGCAGTACTTC. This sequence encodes CASRAIKSTEQYF.

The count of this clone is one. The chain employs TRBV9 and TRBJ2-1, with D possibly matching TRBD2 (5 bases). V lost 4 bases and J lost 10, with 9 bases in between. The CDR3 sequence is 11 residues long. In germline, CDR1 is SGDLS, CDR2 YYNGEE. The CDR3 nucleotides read TGTGCCAGCAGCCCCAGACTAGAGCAGTTCTTC. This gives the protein CASSPRLEQFF.

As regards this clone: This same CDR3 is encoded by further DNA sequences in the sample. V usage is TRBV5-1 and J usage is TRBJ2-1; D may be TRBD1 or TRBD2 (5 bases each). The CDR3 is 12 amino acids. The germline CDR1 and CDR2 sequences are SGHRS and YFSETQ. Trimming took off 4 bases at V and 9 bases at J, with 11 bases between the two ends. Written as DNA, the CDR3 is TGCGCCAGCAGCAGCCCTGGGGGTGAGCAGTTCTTC. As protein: CASSSPGGEQFF.

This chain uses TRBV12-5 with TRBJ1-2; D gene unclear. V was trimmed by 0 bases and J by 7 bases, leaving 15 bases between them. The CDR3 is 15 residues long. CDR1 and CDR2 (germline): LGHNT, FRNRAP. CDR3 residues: CASGLVLVGSSGYTF. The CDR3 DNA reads TGTGCTAGTGGTTTGGTATTAGTCGGGTCGAGTGGCTACACCTTC.

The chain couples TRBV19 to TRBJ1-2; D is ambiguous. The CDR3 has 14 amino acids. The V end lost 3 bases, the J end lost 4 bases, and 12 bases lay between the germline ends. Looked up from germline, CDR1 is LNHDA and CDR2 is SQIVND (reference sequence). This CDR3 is CASSMDQRSYGYTF. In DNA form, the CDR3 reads TGTGCCAGTAGTATGGATCAGCGGAGCTATGGCTACACCTTC. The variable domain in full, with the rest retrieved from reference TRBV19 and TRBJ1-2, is DGGITQSPKYLFRKEGQNVTLSCEQNLNHDAMYWYRQDPGQGLRLIYYSQIVNDFQKGDIAEGYSVSREKKESFPLTVTSAQKNPTAFYLCASSMDQRSYGYTFGSGTRLTVV.

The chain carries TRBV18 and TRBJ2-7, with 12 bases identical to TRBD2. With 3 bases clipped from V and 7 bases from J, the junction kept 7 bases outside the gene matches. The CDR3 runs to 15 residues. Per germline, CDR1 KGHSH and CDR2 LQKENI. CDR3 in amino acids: CASSPSLAGGLEQYF. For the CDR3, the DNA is TGTGCCAGCTCACCTTCCCTAGCGGGAGGGCTTGAGCAGTACTTC.

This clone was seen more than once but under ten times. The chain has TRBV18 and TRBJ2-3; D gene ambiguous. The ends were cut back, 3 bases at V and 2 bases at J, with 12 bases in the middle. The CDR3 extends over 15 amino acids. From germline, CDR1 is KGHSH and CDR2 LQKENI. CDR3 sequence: CASSPFLGPTDTQYF. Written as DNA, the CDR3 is TGTGCCAGCTCACCTTTCCTTGGTCCCACAGATACGCAGTATTTT.

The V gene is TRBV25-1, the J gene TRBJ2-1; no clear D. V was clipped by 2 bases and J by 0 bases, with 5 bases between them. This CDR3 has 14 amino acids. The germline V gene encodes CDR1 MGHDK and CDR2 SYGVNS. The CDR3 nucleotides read TGTGCCAGCAGTGAAAGTAGCTCCTACAATGAGCAGTTCTTC. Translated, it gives CASSESSSYNEQFF.

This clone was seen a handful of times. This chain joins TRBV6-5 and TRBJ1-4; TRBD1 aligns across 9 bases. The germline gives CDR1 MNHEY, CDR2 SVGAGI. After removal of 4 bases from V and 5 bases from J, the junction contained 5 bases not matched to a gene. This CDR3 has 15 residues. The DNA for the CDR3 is TGTGCCAGCAGTTGGACAGGGGATACGAATGAAAAACTGTTTTTT. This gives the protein CASSWTGDTNEKLFF.

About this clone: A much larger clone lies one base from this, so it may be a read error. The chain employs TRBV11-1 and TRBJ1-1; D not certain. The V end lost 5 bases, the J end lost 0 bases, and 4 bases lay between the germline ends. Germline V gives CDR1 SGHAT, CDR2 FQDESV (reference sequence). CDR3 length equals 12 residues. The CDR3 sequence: CASSRMNTEAFF. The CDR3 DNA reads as TGTGCCAGCAGCCGAATGAACACTGAAGCTTTCTTT. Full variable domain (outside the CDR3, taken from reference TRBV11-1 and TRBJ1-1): EAEVAQSPRYKITEKSQAVAFWCDPISGHATLYWYRQILGQGPELLVQFQDESVVDDSQLPKDRFSAERLKGVDSTLKIQPAELGDSAMYLCASSRMNTEAFFGQGTRLTVV.

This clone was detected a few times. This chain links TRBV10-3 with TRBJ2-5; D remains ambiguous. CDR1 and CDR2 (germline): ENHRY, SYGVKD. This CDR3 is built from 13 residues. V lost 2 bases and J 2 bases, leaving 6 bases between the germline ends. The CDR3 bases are TGTGCCATCAGTGAGCCCAATCAAGAGACCCAGTACTTC. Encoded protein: CAISEPNQETQYF.

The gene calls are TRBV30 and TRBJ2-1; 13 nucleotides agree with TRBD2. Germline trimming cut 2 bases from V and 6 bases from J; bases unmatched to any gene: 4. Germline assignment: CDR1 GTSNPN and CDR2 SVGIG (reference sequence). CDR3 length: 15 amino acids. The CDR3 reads CAWSPWTSGGNEQFF. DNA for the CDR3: TGTGCCTGGAGTCCCTGGACTAGCGGGGGCAATGAGCAGTTCTTC.

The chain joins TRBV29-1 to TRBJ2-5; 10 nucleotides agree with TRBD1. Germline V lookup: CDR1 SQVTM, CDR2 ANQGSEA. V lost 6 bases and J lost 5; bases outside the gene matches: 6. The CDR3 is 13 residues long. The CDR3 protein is CSVGQGVGETQYF. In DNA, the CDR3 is TGCAGCGTAGGACAGGGGGTCGGGGAGACCCAGTACTTC.